This TCR beta chain was profiled in a study of cytomegalovirus exposure and HLA in healthy donors. This clone was found a few times. Its cognate antigen is unknown. Findings and caveats of the study: The likely origin of a cluster of highly shared sequence variants was a sequencing artifact.

Trimming left V 3 bases short and J 3 bases short, with 12 bases between. CDR1 and CDR2 from the germline V gene are LNHDA and SQIVND (reference sequence). The CDR3 is made up of 15 amino acids. A multiplex PCR was run with 60 Vbeta primers and 13 Jbeta primers. Method: immunoSEQ multiplex PCR; TCRdb's copy keeps in-frame clones and lacks some. The sample has about 94,000 clones, about 68% seen once; the top ten hold about a fifth. The sequenced material came from PBMCs. The TCR comes from a man aged 25-40 years in good health and CMV-seropositive. This chain joins TRBV19 and TRBJ2-1; tentatively, D is TRBD1 (6 bases). CDR3 DNA: TGTGCCAGTAGTATCGGCACAGGGAACTACAATGAGCAGTTCTTC. Translating it yields CASSIGTGNYNEQFF.